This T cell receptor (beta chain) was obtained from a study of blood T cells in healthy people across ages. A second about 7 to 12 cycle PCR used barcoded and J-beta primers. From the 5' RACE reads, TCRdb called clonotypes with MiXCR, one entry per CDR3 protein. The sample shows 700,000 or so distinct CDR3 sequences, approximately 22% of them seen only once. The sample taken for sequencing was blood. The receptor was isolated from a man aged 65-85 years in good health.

The CDR3 protein is CASRSWGQVAGEQYF. The DNA of the CDR3 is TGTGCCAGCAGATCCTGGGGGCAGGTGGCGGGCGAGCAGTACTTC. The chain couples TRBV28 to TRBJ2-1; D is possibly TRBD1 (6 bases). The J call may be incorrect, as the DNA end agrees better with TRBJ2-7. Germline V gene sequence: CDR1 MDHEN, CDR2 SYDVKM. This CDR3 spans 15 amino acids.